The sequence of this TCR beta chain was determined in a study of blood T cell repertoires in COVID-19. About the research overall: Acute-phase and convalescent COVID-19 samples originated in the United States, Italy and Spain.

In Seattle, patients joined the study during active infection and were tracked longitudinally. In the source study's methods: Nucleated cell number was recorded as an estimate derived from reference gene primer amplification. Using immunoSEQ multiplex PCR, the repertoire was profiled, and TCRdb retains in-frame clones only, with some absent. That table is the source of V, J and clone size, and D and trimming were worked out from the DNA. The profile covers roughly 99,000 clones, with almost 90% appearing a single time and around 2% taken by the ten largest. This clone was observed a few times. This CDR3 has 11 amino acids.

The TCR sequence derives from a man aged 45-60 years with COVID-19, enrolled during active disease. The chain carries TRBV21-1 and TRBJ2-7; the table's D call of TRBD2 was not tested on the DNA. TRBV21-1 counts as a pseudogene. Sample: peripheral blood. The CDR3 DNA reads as TGTGCCAGCGTACGGGTTGGCGAGCAGTACTTC. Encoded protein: CASVRVGEQYF.